This T cell receptor beta chain was found in a study of beta chain features in type 1 diabetes. General study findings and limits: TCRB CDR3s were moderately but significantly shorter in Type 1 diabetes patients in all four CD4+ subsets.

This clone was seen more than once but under ten times. Its antigen is currently unknown. The CDR3 is 16 amino acids. V shed 2 bases and J shed 0 bases, with 12 bases lying between them. Germline CDR1 SGHTA, CDR2 FQGNSA. Reverse transcription of all isolated RNA meant that expressed TCRB transcripts were sequenced. Assay: immunoSEQ multiplex PCR; the TCRdb copy retains only in-frame clones and omits some. Of hundreds of thousands of clones listed, less than 20% were seen once; the top ten hold around 0.095%. This chain links TRBV7-2 with TRBJ2-3; maybe TRBD1 (5 bases). Sequencing used naive CD4+ T cells from blood. This clonotype originated in a man younger than 35 in good health. For the CDR3, the DNA is TGTGCCAGCAGCTTAAAGACAGCCTCTAGCACAGATACGCAGTATTTT. Residues: CASSLKTASSTDTQYF.